This T cell receptor beta chain was recorded in a study of blood T cells in healthy people across ages. General observations from the study: With donor CMV status unknown, expanded clonotype changes were possibly confounded.

Regarding this clonotype: Its cognate antigen is unknown.

Combining a sample-barcoded 5' primer with a J-beta primer mix, a second PCR ran for 7 to 11 cycles. TCRdb itself ran the 5' RACE reads through MiXCR, one entry per CDR3 protein. The sample yields approximately 2,000,000 distinct CDR3 sequences, approximately 40% seen once. The V and J ends lost 6 bases and 6 bases respectively, with 11 bases between them. CDR1 and CDR2 from the germline V gene are SNHLY and FYNNEI. CDR3 size: 12 residues. The rearrangement links TRBV2 to TRBJ1-1, with D possibly TRBD1 on 5 matching bases. The material sequenced was blood. This sequence was found in a human donor in good health. The CDR3 DNA is TGTGCCAGCAGATACACAGGAGCTGAAGCTTTCTTT. Amino acids: CASRYTGAEAFF. The full variable domain, in which reference TRBV2 and TRBJ1-1 provide the parts outside the CDR3, is EPEVTQTPSHQVTQMGQEVILRCVPISNHLYFYWYRQILGQKVEFLVSFYNNEISEKSEIFDDQFSVERPDGSNFTLKIRSTKLEDSAMYFCASRYTGAEAFFGQGTRLTVV.